The entry that follows covers one TCR beta chain sequence. Its specificity is unknown. V was clipped by 4 bases and J by 4 bases; unmatched bases: 3. CDR1 and CDR2 (germline): SQVTM, ANQGSEA. The CDR3 sequence is 12 residues long. Time point reported: week 11, during vaccination. Each vaccine dose was 300 ug of mutant IDH1 20-mer peptide, with topical imiquimod. This specimen comes from a study of a mutant IDH1 vaccine in newly diagnosed glioma. Study at large: Vaccines were first given 4-6 weeks after radiotherapy alone, or with temozolomide cycles. Mean patient age was about 40 years; approximately 62% were male and approximately 40% female. Previous care, which was radiotherapy, temozolomide, or both, most often involved both.

Assay used: immunoSEQ multiplex PCR; TCRdb lists only in-frame clones, some missing. The table lists around 30,000 clones, 90% of them singletons. Specimen: PBMCs, collected from a glioma patient whose treatment included an IDH1 peptide vaccine. The sequence derives from a young man with glioma. V usage is TRBV29-1 and J usage is TRBJ2-5; 7 bases are shared with TRBD2. CDR3 protein: CSVVGRGETQYF. CDR3 nucleotides: TGCAGCGTTGTTGGGAGGGGAGAGACCCAGTACTTC. Drawing the rest from reference TRBV29-1 and TRBJ2-5, the complete variable domain is SAVISQKPSRDICQRGTSLTIQCQVDSQVTMMFWYRQQPGQSLTLIATANQGSEATYESGFVIDKFPISRPNLTFSTLTVSNMSPEDSSIYLCSVVGRGETQYFGPGTRLLVL.